The subject of this entry is one TCR beta chain. Its antigen remains undetermined. Per-base qualities were not stored, and no clone one base away is much larger. The data stem from a study of blood T cell repertoires in COVID-19 (dated by TCRdb to the early 2020s). For the wider study: Collaborator samples came from the United States, Italy and Spain and covered acute and convalescent phases of COVID-19. The prospective study material was composed of cDNA or gDNA derived from T cells, B-cell-depleted T cells, or PBMCs. Subjects who had been exposed to COVID-19, were actively infected with it, or had recovered from it provided the deeply sampled blood TCRbeta repertoires that made up the dataset. The repertoires were released in a freely available public database meant as a resource for research on the immune response to SARS-CoV-2. The samples were drawn from the first 160 participants of the ongoing ImmuneRACE study and from 1,254 subjects provided by 6 global collaborators. Sample metadata almost always included a de-identified subject ID, COVID-19 status, age in years and sex. Where available, HLA class I and class II types were taken from metadata supplied by the sample provider and were not determined by assay-based typing. What the research found in general, with its limitations: The quantity of clinical and demographic metadata differed by source and by participant and was supplied without curation.

V is shortened by 3 bases, J by 5 bases, and the region joining them spans 14 bases. The CDR3, from cysteine to phenylalanine, totals 14 residues. Just CDR3 DNA is preserved here, 42 bases in frame from base 1. The germline V gene specifies SGHRS as CDR1 and YFSETQ as CDR2. TCRbeta CDR3 regions were amplified from genomic DNA by means of the immunoSEQ Assay, a bias-controlled multiplex PCR. On the authors' methods: The number of nucleated cells in each sample was estimated by amplification of reference gene primers within the assay. To quantify the absolute abundance of each unique TCRbeta CDR3 rearrangement, sequence reads were collapsed and filtered. For each sample, productive Simpson clonality was calculated as the square root of Simpson's diversity index over productive rearrangements. The source is immuneACCESS, and TCRdb retained only in-frame sequences with V and J called. Part of the clones is not carried over; for the studies checked, unresolved V genes explain less than half of this, and the remainder is unexplained. For V, J and clone size, that table is used; D and trimming come from the DNA. The sample table holds approximately 500,000 clones, of which over 75% were seen once. The ten most abundant clones make up 1.5% to 2% of the sample.

In the prospective study, participants were 18 to 89 years old, resided in 20 to 30 geographic areas of the United States, and were enrolled through a virtual design. In the prospective study, cohorts were assigned on the basis of participant-reported clinical history obtained from a screening survey and a study questionnaire. Recovered participants in ImmuneRACE Cohort 3 were defined by two consecutive negative NP/OP PCR tests, clearance by a healthcare professional, or resolution of symptoms. In the prospective study, whole blood, serum and a nasopharyngeal or oropharyngeal swab were collected from each participant by mobile phlebotomists. Additional blood draws and questionnaires over a roughly two-month period could optionally be provided by prospective study participants. Prospective study blood samples were shipped either frozen or at room temperature before DNA extraction.

The TCR sequence derives from a middle-aged woman who had recovered from COVID-19. The receptor chain draws on TRBV5-1 and TRBJ2-5, and possibly TRBD1, on 5 matching bases. Material: PBMCs or T cells enriched from blood (not recorded which). The bases are TGCGCCAGCAGCTCGGTCCAGGGATGGGAGACCCAGTACTTC. This encodes CASSSVQGWETQYF.